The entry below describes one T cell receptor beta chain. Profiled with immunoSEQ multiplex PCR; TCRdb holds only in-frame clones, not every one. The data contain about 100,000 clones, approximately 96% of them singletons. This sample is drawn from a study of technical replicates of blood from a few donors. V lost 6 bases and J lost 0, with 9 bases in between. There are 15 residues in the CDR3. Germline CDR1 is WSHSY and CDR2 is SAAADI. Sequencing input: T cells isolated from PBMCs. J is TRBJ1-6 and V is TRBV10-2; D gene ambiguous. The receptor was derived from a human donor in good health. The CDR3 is CASRLNYSYNSPLHF. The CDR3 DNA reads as TGCGCCAGCAGGCTCAACTACTCCTATAATTCACCCCTCCACTTT.